One T cell receptor beta chain is described in this entry. These data belong to a study of blood T cell repertoires in COVID-19. Study context: COVID-19 samples from acute and convalescent phases originated in the United States, Italy and Spain.

During active infection, Seattle patients enrolled and were then monitored through disease. Data came from immunoSEQ multiplex PCR; TCRdb stores just in-frame clones and leaves some out. The sample shows about 370,000 clones, more than 75% of them seen only once. The CDR3 sequence is 12 residues long. The V end was cut by 5 bases, the J end by 8 bases, with 12 bases between. Germline V gene sequence: CDR1 SGHNT, CDR2 YENEEA. This receptor was identified in a woman aged 30 to 39 with COVID-19, enrolled during active disease. This chain joins TRBV11-3 and TRBJ1-1; D perhaps matches TRBD1 (5 bases). Sequenced material: peripheral blood. CDR3 loop: CASSPGGEEAFF. The CDR3 DNA follows: TGTGCCAGCAGCCCCGGGGGGGAGGAAGCTTTCTTT.